This entry features one T cell receptor beta chain sequence. This clonotype was seen at least ten times. It lacks a known antigen. Base qualities are missing; no much larger clone stands one base away. The method behind the library was 5' RACE. Instrument on record: Illumina HiSeq 2500. A second PCR of roughly 7 to 11 cycles was run with a J-beta primer mix and a sample-barcoded 5' primer. A unique molecular identifier was introduced onto each TCR beta cDNA molecule by a template-switch 5' adaptor carrying 12 random nucleotides. Each sample yielded at least 2.5 million CDR3-containing paired-end reads. First-strand cDNA was synthesized from all RNA with the Mint cDNA synthesis kit, primed by a TRBC-specific oligonucleotide. Following uracil-DNA glycosylase treatment, all cDNA underwent a first 18-cycle PCR with the universal primers M1SS and BC2_uni_R. In the original analysis: For normalization, 1 million high-quality reads, each with a distinct molecular identifier, were randomly selected from each sample. Reads sharing molecular identifiers were discarded rather than binned into consensus sequences. MiTCR, set to a Q25 quality threshold and the strictest error-elimination algorithm, was used for CDR3 identification, clonotype clustering and error correction. Lower-bound total TCR beta diversity was estimated with a nonparametric unseen species model using Euler transformation. The public reads were run again by TCRdb, first through fastp at Q25 and then through MiXCR, and only productive beta chains were kept. Here each entry gathers all rows of one CDR3 protein and keeps the most common genes and DNA. V and J calls and clone size were set by TCRdb, not the authors. For this sample there are 850,000 to 950,000 distinct CDR3 sequences; 29% appear just once. The ten largest clones take up approximately 15% of the sample.

From the cysteine through the phenylalanine, the CDR3 covers 14 amino acids. The read is trimmed to its CDR3 DNA, 42 bases read in frame from base 1. V lost 6 bases and J lost 2 bases; the stretch between them is 12 bases long. CDR1 and CDR2 are drawn from the germline V gene: MNHNS, SASEGT. These data originate in a study of blood T cells in healthy people across ages (dated by TCRdb to the mid-2010s). Regarding the complete study: In model experiments, template switching captured roughly one uniquely barcoded TCR beta cDNA molecule for every two T cells. The donors were split into four age groups: young (average 16 years), middle-aged (39), aged (62) and long-lived (under 90). The study measured age-related changes in TCR beta repertoire diversity using deep sequencing normalized with unique cDNA molecular identifiers. To avoid experimental bias, donors of different ages were distributed randomly across sequencing lanes. Using the same blood draw, the study looked at two additional independent replicas of 1 million unique cDNA reads for two donors, one aged 18 to 30 and the other aged 80 or older. Here is what the overall study found, with its caveats: Compared with the aged group, the long-lived group had more naive CD4+ T cells, fewer expanded clones and increased TCR diversity, a pattern suggesting age selection. There was a strong correlation between observed TCR beta diversity and the percentage of naive T cells measured by flow cytometry. Donor CMV infection status was unknown, potentially confounding age-related changes in expanded clonotypes. Observed TCR beta diversity per million T cells fell roughly linearly with age, and a significant reduction was already apparent by age around 39. Since profiling was done on bulk unsorted PBMCs, naive and antigen-experienced compartments could not be conclusively compared. Total diversity estimates from one million sequenced T cells were considered lower bounds and underestimates.

The roughly 39 donors, aged about 6 to 95 years, were systemically healthy Caucasian individuals from Russia. Each donor gave ten milliliters of peripheral blood, drawn into EDTA-treated Vacutainer tubes. Ficoll-Paque density-gradient centrifugation was used to isolate PBMCs, with at least 6 million obtained per sample. Total RNA, at least 5.5 micrograms per sample, was extracted from PBMCs with Trizol reagent. Naive CD45RAhigh/CD27high T cell percentages were measured by flow cytometry on a PBMC aliquot from every donor. Here the chain combines TRBV6-1 and TRBJ2-3; TRBD1 might be the D gene, on 6 matching bases. The TCR was taken from a woman of 80 years or more in good health. Sample: blood. The CDR3 protein sequence reads: CASRGGEFTDTQYF. The DNA is TGTGCCAGCAGAGGGGGAGAATTCACAGATACGCAGTATTTT.